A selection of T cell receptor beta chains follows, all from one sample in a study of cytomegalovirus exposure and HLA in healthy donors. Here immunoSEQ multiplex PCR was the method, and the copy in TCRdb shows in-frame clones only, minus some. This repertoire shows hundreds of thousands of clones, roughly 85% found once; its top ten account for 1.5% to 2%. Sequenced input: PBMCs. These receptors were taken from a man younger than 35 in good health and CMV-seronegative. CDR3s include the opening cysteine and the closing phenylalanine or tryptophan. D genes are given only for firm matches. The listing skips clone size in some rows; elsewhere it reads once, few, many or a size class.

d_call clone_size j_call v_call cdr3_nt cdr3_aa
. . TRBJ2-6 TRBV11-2 TGTGCCAGCAGCTTAATCAGGGGAGGGGCCAACGTCCTGACTTTC CASSLIRGGANVLTF
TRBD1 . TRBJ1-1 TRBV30 TGTGCCTGGACCATGATGGGACAGGGGGCGCGTAGCACTGAAGCTTTCTTT CAWTMMGQGARSTEAFF
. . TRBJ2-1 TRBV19 TGTGCCAGTAGTATGTCCCAGGGGACTATCCAGTTCTTC CASSMSQGTIQFF
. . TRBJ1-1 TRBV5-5 TGTGCCAGCAGGAGGGCATCAGAGAACACTGAAGCTTTCTTT CASRRASENTEAFF
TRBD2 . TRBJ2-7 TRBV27 TGTGCCAGCAGTTCCGATCCCGGGACTAGCGGGATTTACGAGCAGTACTTC CASSSDPGTSGIYEQYF
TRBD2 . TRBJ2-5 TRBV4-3 TGCGCCAGCAGCCACCTTTCGGGACTAGCGGGAGGGAGAGAGACCCAGTACTTC CASSHLSGLAGGRETQYF
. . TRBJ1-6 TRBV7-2 TGTGCCAGCAGGTACGGACAGAGCTATAATTCACCCCTCCACTTT CASRYGQSYNSPLHF
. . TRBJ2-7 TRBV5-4 TGTGCCAGCAGCTTCGGCTGGGCCGAGACCTACGAGCAGTACTTC CASSFGWAETYEQYF
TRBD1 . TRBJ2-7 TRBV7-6 TGTGCCAGCAGCTTAGGGACAGGGACCGAGCAGTACTTC CASSLGTGTEQYF
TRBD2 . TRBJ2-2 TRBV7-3 TGTGCCAGCAGTCCATCAAGCGGGAGGAACACCGGGGAGCTGTTTTTT CASSPSSGRNTGELFF
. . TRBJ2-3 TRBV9 TGTGCCAGCAGCGTAGGCTGGTCCCAACGGTCCACAGATACGCAGTATTTT CASSVGWSQRSTDTQYF
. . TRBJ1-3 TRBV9 TGTGCCAGCAGCGTAACAGACACCATCTCTGGAAACACCATATATTTT CASSVTDTISGNTIYF
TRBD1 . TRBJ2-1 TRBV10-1 TGCGCCAGCAGCCGGACAGGTTCCTCCTACAATGAGCAGTTCTTC CASSRTGSSYNEQFF
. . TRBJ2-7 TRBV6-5 TGTGCCAGCAGTCCAGACAGTTCCTACGAGCAGTACTTC CASSPDSSYEQYF
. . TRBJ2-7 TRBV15 TGTGCCACCAGCAGAGATCAAGGGGGACGCTACGAGCAGTACTTC CATSRDQGGRYEQYF
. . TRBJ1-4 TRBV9 TGTGCCAGCAGCCATAGCAGGGCCCCGGATGAAAAACTGTTTTTT CASSHSRAPDEKLFF
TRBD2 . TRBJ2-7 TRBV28 TGTGCCAGCAGCCGGATCGTAGCGGGAGGACTGCAGCAGTACTTC CASSRIVAGGLQQYF
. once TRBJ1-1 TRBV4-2 TGTGCCAGCAGCCCCCGGGACACTAGTAGGACTGAAGCTTTCTTT CASSPRDTSRTEAFF
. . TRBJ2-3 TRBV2 TGTGCCAGCATGGCAGGGAGCACAGATACGCAGTATTTT CASMAGSTDTQYF
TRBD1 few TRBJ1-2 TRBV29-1 TGCAGCGTTGGACAGGGCTATGGCTACACCTTC CSVGQGYGYTF
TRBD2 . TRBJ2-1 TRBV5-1 TGCGCCAGCAGCTCACTTAGCGGGAGGGGCGATGAGCAGTTCTTC CASSSLSGRGDEQFF
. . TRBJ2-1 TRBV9 TGTGCCAGCAGCGGAAGGGGGGGCTCCTACAATGAGCAGTTCTTC CASSGRGGSYNEQFF
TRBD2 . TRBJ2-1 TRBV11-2 TGTGCCAGCAGCCCAGGACTAGTATCGGTCAATGAGCAGTTCTTC CASSPGLVSVNEQFF
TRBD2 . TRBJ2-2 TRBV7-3 TGTGCCAGCAGCCTCTTTAGCGGGAGTAAGGCCGGGGAGCTGTTTTTT CASSLFSGSKAGELFF
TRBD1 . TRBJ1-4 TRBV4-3 TGCGCCAGCAGCCAAAGACCCCGGACAGGGGGGAATGAAAAACTGTTTTTT CASSQRPRTGGNEKLFF
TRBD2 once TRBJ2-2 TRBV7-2 TGTGCCAGCAGTAAGGGCCGGCTAGCGGGGGAGAACACCGGGGAGCTGTTTTTT CASSKGRLAGENTGELFF
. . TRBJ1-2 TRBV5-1 TGCGCCAGCAGCCCGGACACTCAAGGAGGCTACACCTTC CASSPDTQGGYTF
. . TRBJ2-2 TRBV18 TGTGCCAGCTCACCAGTCAGGGGCACCGGGGAGCTGTTTTTT CASSPVRGTGELFF
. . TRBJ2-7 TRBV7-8 TGTGCCAGCAGCTTAATCCACGGGGTAGCGGCCTACGAGCAGTACTTC CASSLIHGVAAYEQYF
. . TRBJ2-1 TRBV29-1 TGCAGCGACTCGGTGGGCCAGGGTGAGCAGTTCTTC CSDSVGQGEQFF
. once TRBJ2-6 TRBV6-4 TGTGCCAGCAGTGAGACATACTCTGGGGCCAACGTCCCGACTTTC CASSETYSGANVPTF
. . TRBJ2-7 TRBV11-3 TGTGCCAGCAGCCCCTTTACTCGAACCTACGAGCAGTACTTC CASSPFTRTYEQYF
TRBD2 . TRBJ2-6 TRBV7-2 TGTGCCAGCACCATACTAGCGGGGGGGTTTGGGGCCAACGTCCTGACTTTC CASTILAGGFGANVLTF
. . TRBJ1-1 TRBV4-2 TGTGCCGGCAGCCAAGGGAACAGGGCGAATGGCACTGAAGCTTTCTTT CAGSQGNRANGTEAFF
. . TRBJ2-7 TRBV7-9 TGTGCCAGCAGCCAAACCGGGACCTACGAGCAGTACTTC CASSQTGTYEQYF
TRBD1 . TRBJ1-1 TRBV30 TGTGCCTGGAGTGTAAAGGGGGCCACTGAAGCTTTCTTT CAWSVKGATEAFF
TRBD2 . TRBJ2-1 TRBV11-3 TGTGCCAGCAGCTTATTAGGGACTAGCGGGGGGGCGTCCAATGAGCAGTTCTTC CASSLLGTSGGASNEQFF
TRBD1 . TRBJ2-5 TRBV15 TGTGCCACCAGCAGAGACGACAGGGGAGAGACCCAGTACTTC CATSRDDRGETQYF
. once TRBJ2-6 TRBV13 TGTGCCAGCAGCCAGGGGACCCCCTCTGGGGCCAACGTCCTGACTTTC CASSQGTPSGANVLTF
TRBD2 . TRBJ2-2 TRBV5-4 TGTGCCAGCAGCACCACTAGCGGGGGGGCCACCGGGGAGCTGTTTTTT CASSTTSGGATGELFF
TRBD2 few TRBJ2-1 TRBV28 TGTGCCAGCAGGGCCGGGACTAGCGGAAACAATGAGCAGTTCTTC CASRAGTSGNNEQFF
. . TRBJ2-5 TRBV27 TGTGCCAGCAGTTTATTCGTCCAAGAGACCCAGTACTTC CASSLFVQETQYF
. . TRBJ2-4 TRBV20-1 TGCAGTGCTCAGGACACAATTCAGTACTTC CSAQDTIQYF
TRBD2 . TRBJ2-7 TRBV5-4 TGTGCCAGCAGCACGGGACTAGCGGGAGGAGGTACCCACGAGCAGTACTTC CASSTGLAGGGTHEQYF
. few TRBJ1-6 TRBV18 TGTGCCAGCGCAACCAGGGATTCACCCCTCCACTTT CASATRDSPLHF
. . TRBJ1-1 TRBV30 TGTGCCTGGAAGGGGGACCCTGAAGCTTTCTTT CAWKGDPEAFF
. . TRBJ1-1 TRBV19 TGTGCCAGTAGTATACGAGGGGTTAGCGGCACTGAAGCTTTCTTT CASSIRGVSGTEAFF
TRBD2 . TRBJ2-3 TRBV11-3 TGTGCCAGCAGCTTAAGCTTACGGGGGGGGACAGATACGCAGTATTTT CASSLSLRGGTDTQYF
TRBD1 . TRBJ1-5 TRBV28 TGTGCCAGCATCAGAGGGGACAGCAGCAATCAGCCCCAGCATTTT CASIRGDSSNQPQHF
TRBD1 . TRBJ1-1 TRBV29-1 TGCAGCGTTGTGGGACTGGACAGGGGGACTGAAGCTTTCTTT CSVVGLDRGTEAFF
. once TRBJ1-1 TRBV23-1 TGCGCCAGTCCCCCAGGCAGTCACATGAACACTGAAGCTTTCTTT CASPPGSHMNTEAFF
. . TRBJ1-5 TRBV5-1 TGCGCCAGCAGCCTGGACATTCATAGCAATCAGCCCCAGCATTTT CASSLDIHSNQPQHF
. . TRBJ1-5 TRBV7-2 TGTGCCAGCAGCTTAAAGGCAGGGCATCAGCCCCAGCATTTT CASSLKAGHQPQHF
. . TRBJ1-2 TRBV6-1 TGTGCCAGCAGTGAAGAAAGGGGTTATGGGGGGTATGGCTACACCTTC CASSEERGYGGYGYTF
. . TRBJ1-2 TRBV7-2 TGTGCCAGCAGTCTAGATGCGAACTATGGCTACACCTTC CASSLDANYGYTF